This T cell receptor beta chain was captured by sequencing in a study of T cells in localized non-small cell lung cancer. Study-wide results and limits: There was an association of higher blood T cell density with longer overall survival.

In germline, CDR1 is MNHGY, CDR2 SAAAGT. This CDR3 contains 17 residues. V was trimmed by 1 base and J by 2 bases, leaving 14 bases between them. Remarks on this clone: The antigen is not known.

Repertoires were generated with immunoSEQ multiplex PCR, while TCRdb's copy carries only in-frame clones and drops some. The sample lists about 3,400 clones, 20% to 25% occurring once. The sequencing used lung tumor tissue, collected before any cancer treatment. The origin of this receptor is a woman aged 35-75 years with stage I lung adenocarcinoma. V and J are TRBV6-8 and TRBJ2-2, with a tentative D call TRBD2 (5 bases). Here the CDR3 DNA reads TGTGCCAGCAGTTACTTGGGAGTTATGCCTAACACCGGGGAGCTGTTTTTT. The encoded protein is CASSYLGVMPNTGELFF.